These 11 T cell receptor beta chains share one sample of origin, sequenced in a study of beta chain features in type 1 diabetes. Overall study results and limits: TCRB CDR3s were moderately but significantly shorter in Type 1 diabetes patients in all four CD4+ subsets.

Sequencing targeted expressed TCRB transcripts, as all isolated RNA had been reverse transcribed. Clones were sequenced by immunoSEQ multiplex PCR, and TCRdb holds only the in-frame ones, with some missing. The repertoire has about 650,000 clones, around 12% of them found once; the top ten carry around 0.12%. These TCRs' antigens remain unknown. Sequenced: naive CD4+ T cells from blood. The receptors come from a man aged 25-45 years with type 1 diabetes.

This clone was observed a handful of times. As DNA, the CDR3 is TGTGCCACGTCAGGGGGAGGGGGTTCCGACGAGCAGTACTTC. Protein product: CATSGGGGSDEQYF. V gene TRBV10-3 combines with J gene TRBJ2-7; possibly TRBD1 or TRBD2 for D (7 bases each). The CDR3 sequence is 14 residues long. Trimming shortened V by 10 bases and J by 5 bases, and 21 bases separated the two germline ends. CDR1 and CDR2 (germline): ENHRY, SYGVKD.

J is TRBJ1-1 and V is TRBV9; no reliable D call. Germline V gives CDR1 SGDLS, CDR2 YYNGEE. The CDR3 contains 14 residues. V lost 1 base and J 1 base, leaving 8 bases between the germline ends. CDR3 residues: CASSVIGENTEAFF. The CDR3 nucleotides read TGTGCCAGCAGCGTAATTGGGGAGAACACTGAAGCTTTCTTT. The full variable domain, completed using reference TRBV9 and TRBJ1-1, is DSGVTQTPKHLITATGQRVTLRCSPRSGDLSVYWYQQSLDQGLQFLIQYYNGEERAKGNILERFSAQQFPDLHSELNLSSLELGDSALYFCASSVIGENTEAFFGQGTRLTVV.

V gene TRBV7-2 combines with J gene TRBJ1-2, with 12 bases that match TRBD1. The CDR3 runs to 15 residues. Germline trimming cut 4 bases from V and 4 bases from J; bases unmatched to any gene: 4. In germline, CDR1 is SGHTA, CDR2 FQGNSA. The DNA for the CDR3 is TGTGCCAGCAGCTCAGGGACAGGGGGCTCCTATGGCTACACCTTC. Its translation is CASSSGTGGSYGYTF. The entire variable domain, with the rest obtained from reference TRBV7-2 and TRBJ1-2, is as follows: GAGVSQSPSNKVTEKGKDVELRCDPISGHTALYWYRQSLGQGLEFLIYFQGNSAPDKSGLPSDRFSAERTGGSVSTLTIQRTQQEDSAVYLCASSSGTGGSYGYTFGSGTRLTVV.

V usage is TRBV27 and J usage is TRBJ2-5; TRBD2 matches 12 bases. Germline assignment: CDR1 MNHEY and CDR2 SMNVEV (reference sequence). The CDR3 consists of 15 residues. The V segment lost 4 bases and the J segment 5 bases; nucleotides outside the gene matches: 5. The CDR3 protein is CASSSWTSGTETQYF. DNA for the CDR3: TGTGCCAGCAGTTCCTGGACTAGCGGGACGGAGACCCAGTACTTC.

This chain links TRBV5-1 with TRBJ1-2; 7 bases agree with TRBD1. Germline CDR1 SGHRS, CDR2 YFSETQ. The CDR3 extends over 14 amino acids. J lost 4 bases, V lost 4 bases, and 7 bases had no gene match. The DNA of the CDR3 is TGCGCCAGCAGCCCCGGACAGGACCGCTATGGCTACACCTTC. Amino acid sequence: CASSPGQDRYGYTF.

The chain employs TRBV19 and TRBJ2-5; 7 positions match TRBD1. The CDR3 spans 16 residues. The V gene's germline CDR1 is LNHDA and CDR2 SQIVND (reference sequence). V trimming: 4 bases; J trimming: 4 bases; junction bases outside the gene matches: 12. CDR3 nucleotide sequence: TGTGCCAGTAGTAGGTCGACAGGGCGTTTACGAGAGACCCAGTACTTC. This encodes CASSRSTGRLRETQYF. The complete variable domain, with remaining parts taken from reference TRBV19 and TRBJ2-5, reads DGGITQSPKYLFRKEGQNVTLSCEQNLNHDAMYWYRQDPGQGLRLIYYSQIVNDFQKGDIAEGYSVSREKKESFPLTVTSAQKNPTAFYLCASSRSTGRLRETQYFGPGTRLLVL.

This clone was detected only a few times. The chain is built from TRBV10-3 and TRBJ2-5, with 14 bases lining up with TRBD2. Germline V gives CDR1 ENHRY, CDR2 SYGVKD. With V trimmed by 3 bases and J by 5 bases, 8 bases remained unmatched. This CDR3 is 17 amino acids long. CDR3 in DNA: TGTGCCATCAGTGACCCGACTAGCGGGGGGGCCCGGGAGACCCAGTACTTC. It is translated as CAISDPTSGGARETQYF.

V gene TRBV7-9 combines with J gene TRBJ2-2; 7 bases match TRBD1. Germline lookup yields CDR1 SEHNR and CDR2 FQNEAQ (reference sequence). V was clipped by 5 bases and J by 4 bases; unmatched bases: 13. The CDR3 extends over 17 amino acids. In DNA, the CDR3 is TGTGCCAGCAGCACCCACAGTAGGGGGCTGAGCACCGGGGAGCTGTTTTTT. Amino acids: CASSTHSRGLSTGELFF.

The rearrangement uses TRBV18 and TRBJ2-4; TRBD1 matches at 7 bases. Germline values: CDR1 KGHSH, CDR2 LQKENI. Unmatched junction bases numbered 5, after V lost 6 bases and J lost 0 bases. The CDR3 has 15 amino acids. The CDR3 DNA follows: TGTGCCAGCTCGTCCCACAGGGGAGCCAAAAACATTCAGTACTTC. It specifies CASSSHRGAKNIQYF.

This clone was detected a few times. CDR3 DNA sequence: TGTGCCAGCAGCATAGGGCAGATGGCCGAGCGCGCTTTCTTT. Its translation: CASSIGQMAERAFF. This chain links TRBV7-9 with TRBJ1-1, with D unresolved. Trimming took off 5 bases at V and 11 bases at J, with 21 bases between the two ends. The CDR3 has 14 residues. Germline assignment: CDR1 SEHNR and CDR2 FQNEAQ (reference sequence).

On this clone itself: The sample has other DNA sequences that encode this CDR3 too. V usage is TRBV6-5 and J usage is TRBJ2-6, with no clear D. V lost 0 bases, J lost 4 bases, and 4 bases lay in between. The CDR3 runs to 14 residues. Germline-derived CDR1 and CDR2 are MNHEY and SVGAGI. The CDR3 loop reads CASSYSSGANVLTF. As DNA, the CDR3 is TGTGCCAGCAGTTACTCGTCCGGGGCCAACGTCCTGACTTTC.